This T cell receptor (beta chain) was documented in a study of human T cells and chemical hapten exposure. Study-level results: Controls had significantly fewer large CDR3 similarity clusters than were formed by expanded TCRs.

Time point of the sample: patch test 1, 2 weeks after DPC sensitization. As for treatment: therapeutic diphenylcyclopropenone sensitization with weekly scalp DPC. In this sample, this clonotype turned up a few times. Its antigen is undetermined. The junction does not match germline at one end; this may be a read error. The CDR3 contains 12 residues. Germline CDR1 SEHNR, CDR2 FQNEAQ (reference sequence). What the library attached to individual cDNA molecules were unique molecular identifiers. TCRdb redid the calling of the RACE reads with MiXCR, one entry per CDR3 protein. Among 300,000 to 400,000 distinct CDR3 sequences listed, under 8% were seen once.

The clonotype comes from a woman under 30 with alopecia areata. Some clones in this sample may be carry-over from other donors' samples. This chain links TRBV7-9 with TRBJ1-3, with D perhaps matching TRBD1 (5 bases). Source: whole blood, taken in connection with sensitization to the hapten diphenylcyclopropenone (DPC). This CDR3 reads CASSLVAQDKDF. The CDR3 bases are TGTGCCAGCAGCTTAGTGGCACAGGACAAGGATTTT.